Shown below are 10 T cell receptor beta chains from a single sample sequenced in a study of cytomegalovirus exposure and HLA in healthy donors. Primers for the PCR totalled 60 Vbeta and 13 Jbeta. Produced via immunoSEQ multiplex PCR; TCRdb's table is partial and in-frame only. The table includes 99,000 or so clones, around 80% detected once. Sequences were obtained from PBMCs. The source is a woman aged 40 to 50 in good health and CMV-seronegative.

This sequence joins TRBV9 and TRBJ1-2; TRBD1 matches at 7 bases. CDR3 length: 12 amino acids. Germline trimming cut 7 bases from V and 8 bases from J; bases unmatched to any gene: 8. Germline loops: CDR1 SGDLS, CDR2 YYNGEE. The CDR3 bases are TGTGCCAGCGAAGGGGGCGGTCAAGGCTACACCTTC. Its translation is CASEGGGQGYTF.

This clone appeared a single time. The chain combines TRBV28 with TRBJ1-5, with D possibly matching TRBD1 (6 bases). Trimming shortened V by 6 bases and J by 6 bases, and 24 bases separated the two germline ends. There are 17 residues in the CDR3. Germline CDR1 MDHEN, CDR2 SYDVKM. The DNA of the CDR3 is TGTGCCAGCAGGTCTGAACAGGGCCTGACGAAGGCTCAGCCCCAGCATTTT. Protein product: CASRSEQGLTKAQPQHF. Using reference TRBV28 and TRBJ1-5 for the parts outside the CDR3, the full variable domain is DVKVTQSSRYLVKRTGEKVFLECVQDMDHENMFWYRQDPGLGLRLIYFSYDVKMKEKGDIPEGYSVSREKKERFSLILESASTNQTSMYLCASRSEQGLTKAQPQHFGDGTRLSIL.

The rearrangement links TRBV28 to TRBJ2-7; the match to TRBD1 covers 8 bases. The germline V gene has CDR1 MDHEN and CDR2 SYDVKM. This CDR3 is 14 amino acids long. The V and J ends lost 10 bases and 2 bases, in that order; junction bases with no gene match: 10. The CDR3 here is CATLSTGETYEQYF. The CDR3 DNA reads TGTGCCACCCTTTCGACAGGGGAAACCTACGAGCAGTACTTC.

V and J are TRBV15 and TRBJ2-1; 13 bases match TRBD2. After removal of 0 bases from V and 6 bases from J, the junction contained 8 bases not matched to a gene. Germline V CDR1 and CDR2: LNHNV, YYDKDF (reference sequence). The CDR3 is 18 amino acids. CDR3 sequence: CATSREKPGLAGINEQFF. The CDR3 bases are TGTGCCACCAGCAGAGAGAAACCGGGACTAGCGGGAATCAATGAGCAGTTCTTC.

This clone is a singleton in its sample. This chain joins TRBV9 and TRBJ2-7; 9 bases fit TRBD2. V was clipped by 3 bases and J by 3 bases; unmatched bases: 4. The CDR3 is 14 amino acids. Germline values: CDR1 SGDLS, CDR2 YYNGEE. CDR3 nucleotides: TGTGCCAGCAGCGCTAGCGGGGAGGTCTACGAGCAGTACTTC. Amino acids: CASSASGEVYEQYF.

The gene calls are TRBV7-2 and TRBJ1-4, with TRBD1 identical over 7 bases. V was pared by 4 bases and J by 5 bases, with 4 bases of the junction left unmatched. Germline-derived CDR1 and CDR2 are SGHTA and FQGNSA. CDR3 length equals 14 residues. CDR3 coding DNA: TGTGCCAGCAGCTCGACAGGGATCAATGAAAAACTGTTTTTT. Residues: CASSSTGINEKLFF. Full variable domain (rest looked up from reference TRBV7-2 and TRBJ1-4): GAGVSQSPSNKVTEKGKDVELRCDPISGHTALYWYRQSLGQGLEFLIYFQGNSAPDKSGLPSDRFSAERTGGSVSTLTIQRTQQEDSAVYLCASSSTGINEKLFFGSGTQLSVL.

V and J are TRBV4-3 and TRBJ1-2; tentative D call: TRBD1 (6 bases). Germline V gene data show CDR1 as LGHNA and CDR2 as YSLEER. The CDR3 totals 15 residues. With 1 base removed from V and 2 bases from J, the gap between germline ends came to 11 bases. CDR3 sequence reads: CASSQGPQGNYGYTF. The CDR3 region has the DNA TGCGCCAGCAGCCAAGGACCGCAGGGGAACTATGGCTACACCTTC.

CDR3 loop: CASTSGSGIKETQYF. CDR3 nucleotides: TGTGCCAGCACGTCGGGTAGCGGTATAAAAGAGACCCAGTACTTC. The V and J genes are TRBV9 and TRBJ2-5; possible D gene TRBD2, 6 bases. Germline CDR1 reads SGDLS; CDR2 reads YYNGEE. The CDR3 runs 15 residues. Trimming took off 6 bases at V and 3 bases at J, with 18 bases between the two ends.

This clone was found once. The CDR3 DNA is TGTGCCAGCAGCTTAGAGGCGCCAACTATAAATCAGCCCCAGCATTTT. It codes for CASSLEAPTINQPQHF. V usage is TRBV7-6 and J usage is TRBJ1-5; D unresolved. Trimming took off 1 base at V and 4 bases at J, with 14 bases between the two ends. This CDR3 is built from 16 residues. Germline lookup yields CDR1 SGHVS and CDR2 FNYEAQ.

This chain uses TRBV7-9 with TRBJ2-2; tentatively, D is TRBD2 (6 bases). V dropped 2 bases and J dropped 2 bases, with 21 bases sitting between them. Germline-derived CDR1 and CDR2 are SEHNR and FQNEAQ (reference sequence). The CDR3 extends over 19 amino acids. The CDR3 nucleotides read TGTGCCAGCAGCTTAACACCGCGGGGCTCGGTCCAAAACACCGGGGAGCTGTTTTTT. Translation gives CASSLTPRGSVQNTGELFF.